This T cell receptor (beta chain) was profiled in a study of vaccination effects on CD4 cells after COVID-19 (dated by TCRdb to between 2020 and 2023). Concerning the study at large: After vaccination, three convalescent patients were sampled both early (day +14) and late (day +241, +227, +161 respectively). Cultures from other donors in the study were sequenced with the Oncomine TCR Beta short-read assay on an Illumina iSeq 100. Altogether, roughly 10 COVID-19 convalescent patients and a few SARS-CoV-2-naive healthy vaccine recipients made up the full study. SARS-CoV-2 spike-specific CD4+ TCR repertoires from before and after mRNA vaccination were compared in COVID-19 convalescent patients and in infection-naive vaccine recipients. Across the study, the median time from the second dose to post-vaccine sampling was 72 days (range 14 to 241).

On this clone: Its cognate antigen has yet to be identified. Per-base quality was not reported, and no clone a single base away is much larger than it.

To identify antigen-specific CD4+ T cell clonotypes by their expansion, the ViraFEST assay first stimulated PBMC with viral peptide pools and then applied TCR sequencing. After less than 13 days of culture, CD4+ T cells were isolated with the EasySep CD4+ T cell isolation kit. PCR-confirmed SARS-CoV-2 infection had occurred in convalescent patients between March and December 2020, before the Alpha, Beta and Delta variants emerged in the United States. Participants received two doses of either the BNT162b2 or the mRNA-1273 mRNA SARS-CoV-2 vaccine. A few million PBMC per well were cultured with approximately 10 ug/ml peptides in IMDM containing roughly 5% human AB serum, roughly 9.5 IU/ml IL-2 and gentamicin. Half of the culture medium was replaced with fresh IL-2-containing medium on days 3 and 7. Unless noted otherwise, every peptide stimulation condition was cultured in triplicate wells. PBMC were separated from whole blood using Ficoll-Paque Plus gradient centrifugation and were then either cryopreserved at -140C or used fresh. The overlapping peptide pools covered the spike proteins of SARS-CoV-2 as well as those of the common cold coronaviruses HCoV-NL63, HCoV-OC43 and HCoV-229E. The QIAamp micro DNA kit was used to extract genomic DNA from the cultured CD4+ T cells.

Between the V and J ends, shortened by 0 bases and 4 bases respectively, the junction contains 14 bases. Counted from cysteine to phenylalanine, this CDR3 has 16 amino acids. Only the CDR3 part of the read is kept: 48 bases, read in frame from the first base. CDR1 and CDR2 are read off the germline V gene as MNHEY and SVGEGT. Broad study findings and their caveats: Limitations of the study were the small number of convalescent patients and the absence of early post-infection timepoints. Among convalescent patients, the spike-reactive repertoire after vaccination was made up mainly of new vaccine-induced clones that were largely distinct from the clones induced by infection. Both infection-induced and vaccine-induced clones contracted markedly at late post-vaccination timepoints, which is consistent with waning T cell responses.

Library construction relied on the immunoSEQ multiplex PCR assay. DNA from the cultured and isolated CD4+ T cells underwent TCR beta CDR3 sequencing. Per the original workflow: Non-productive TCR sequences were removed and reads were trimmed to the CDR3 region, keeping CDR3s of at least 7 amino acids. The MANAFEST web app was used to identify antigen-specific clonotypes by comparing expansion in peptide wells with expansion in reference cultures. For clones to be considered positive, expansion at FDR<0.05 versus reference and all other wells, an odds ratio above 5, and a frequency above 0.1% in two replicate wells were required. A clonotype was called cross-reactive if it was significantly expanded both in SARS-CoV-2 spike wells and in at least one common cold coronavirus spike condition. Levenshtein distance calculated with the stringdist R package was used to assess CDR3 similarity, and unrooted trees were constructed with ape in R 3.6.1. In TCRdb, the immuneACCESS table is reduced to in-frame sequences with V and J assigned. These tables do not hold every clone; where another copy was compared, an unresolved V gene accounts for under half, and the others remain unexplained. V and J calls plus clone size are reproduced from that table; the DNA served to infer D and trimming. This sample holds about 15,000 clones; 76% were observed only once. Just under 25% of the sample rests with the top ten.

Material: CD4+ T cells from PBMCs cultured with HCoV-NL63 spike peptides, obtained after COVID-19 vaccination. The cell subset or site label, read with the paper, signifies: HCoV-NL63 spike overlapping peptide pool stimulation. The V and J segments used are TRBV6-2 or TRBV6-3 and TRBJ2-3; 6 matching bases give a weak D call of TRBD1. This receptor was obtained from a human donor who had a prior SARS-CoV-2 infection. The CDR3 region reads CASSYSLRGWPDTQYF. The DNA is as follows: TGTGCCAGCAGTTACTCCCTCAGGGGTTGGCCAGATACGCAGTATTTT.